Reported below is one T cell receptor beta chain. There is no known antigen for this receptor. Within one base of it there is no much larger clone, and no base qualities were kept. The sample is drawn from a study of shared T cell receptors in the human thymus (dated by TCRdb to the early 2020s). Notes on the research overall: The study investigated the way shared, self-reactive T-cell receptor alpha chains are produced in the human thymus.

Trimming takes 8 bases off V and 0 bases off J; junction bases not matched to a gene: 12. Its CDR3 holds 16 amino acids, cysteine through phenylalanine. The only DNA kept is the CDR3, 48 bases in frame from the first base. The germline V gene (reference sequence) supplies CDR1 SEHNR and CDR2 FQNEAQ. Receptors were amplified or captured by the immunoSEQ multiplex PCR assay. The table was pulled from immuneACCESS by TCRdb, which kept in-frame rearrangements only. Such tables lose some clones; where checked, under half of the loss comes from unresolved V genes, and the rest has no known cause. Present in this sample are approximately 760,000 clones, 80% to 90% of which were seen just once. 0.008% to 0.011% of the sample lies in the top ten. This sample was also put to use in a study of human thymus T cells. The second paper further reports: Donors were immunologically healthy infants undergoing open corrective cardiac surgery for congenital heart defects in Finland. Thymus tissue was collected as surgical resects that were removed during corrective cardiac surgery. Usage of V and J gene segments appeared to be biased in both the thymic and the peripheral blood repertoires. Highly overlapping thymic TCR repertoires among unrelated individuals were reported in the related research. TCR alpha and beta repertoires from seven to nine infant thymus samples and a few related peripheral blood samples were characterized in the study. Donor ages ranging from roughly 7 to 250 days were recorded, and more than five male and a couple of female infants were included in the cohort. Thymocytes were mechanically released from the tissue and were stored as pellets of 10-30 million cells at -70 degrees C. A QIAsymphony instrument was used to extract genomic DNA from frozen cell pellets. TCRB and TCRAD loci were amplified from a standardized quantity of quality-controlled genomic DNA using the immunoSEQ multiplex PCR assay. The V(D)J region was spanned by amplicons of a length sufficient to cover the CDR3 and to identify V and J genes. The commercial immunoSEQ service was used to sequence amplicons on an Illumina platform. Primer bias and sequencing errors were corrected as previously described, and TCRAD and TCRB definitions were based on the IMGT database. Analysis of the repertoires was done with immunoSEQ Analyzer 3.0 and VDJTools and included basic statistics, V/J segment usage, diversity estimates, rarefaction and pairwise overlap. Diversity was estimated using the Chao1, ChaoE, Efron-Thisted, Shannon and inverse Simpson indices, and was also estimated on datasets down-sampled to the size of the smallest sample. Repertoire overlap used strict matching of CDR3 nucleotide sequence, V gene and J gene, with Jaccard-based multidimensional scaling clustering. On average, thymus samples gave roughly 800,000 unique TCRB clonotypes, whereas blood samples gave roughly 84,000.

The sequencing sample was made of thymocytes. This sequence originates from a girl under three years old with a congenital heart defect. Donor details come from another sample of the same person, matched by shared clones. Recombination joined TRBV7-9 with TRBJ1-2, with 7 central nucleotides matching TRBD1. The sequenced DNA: TGTGCCAGCCGACCTAAGACAGGGCCCCCTAACTATGGCTACACCTTC. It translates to CASRPKTGPPNYGYTF.